This T cell receptor beta chain was observed in a study of blood T cell repertoires in COVID-19. Study background: Some COVID-19 samples were acute and others convalescent; all came from the United States, Italy and Spain.

The repertoire was sequenced with immunoSEQ multiplex PCR; TCRdb's copy has only in-frame clones and lacks some. Of a few hundred thousand clones listed, approximately 88% were seen once; the top ten hold roughly 10%. With 5 bases removed from V and 2 bases from J, the gap between germline ends came to 9 bases. There are 13 residues in the CDR3. Germline CDR1 SGHRS, CDR2 YFSETQ. This clone was seen once. The sequenced sample was peripheral blood. This TCR was sampled from a woman between 65 and 79 years old with COVID-19, enrolled during active disease. The chain joins TRBV5-1 to TRBJ2-3, with D uncertain. The CDR3 loop reads CASRLRNTDTQYF. CDR3 in DNA: TGCGCCAGCAGACTGAGAAACACAGATACGCAGTATTTT.